This is a list of T cell receptor beta chains from one sample in a study of PD-1 blockade in classical Hodgkin lymphoma. Produced via immunoSEQ multiplex PCR; TCRdb's table is partial and in-frame only. Of about 29,000 clones detected, over 75% appear once; the ten largest clones hold 2.4%. Sequences were derived from CD4+ T cells from blood, sampled at baseline. The receptor set was obtained from a human donor with classical Hodgkin lymphoma. Both conserved end residues are part of each CDR3. The D gene is left open where the match is weak. Size values are once, few and many counts, or a class for expanded clones, and some rows have none.

clone size: once
V gene: TRBV7-2
J gene: TRBJ1-3
D gene: -
CDR3 protein: CASSPLIAGNTIYF
CDR3 DNA: TGTGCCAGCAGCCCCCTCATTGCTGGAAACACCATATATTTT

clone size: once
V gene: TRBV29-1
J gene: TRBJ2-1
D gene: -
CDR3 protein: CSGVGQTINDEQFF
CDR3 DNA: TGCAGCGGAGTCGGGCAGACCATAAACGATGAGCAGTTCTTC

clone size: -
V gene: TRBV29-1
J gene: TRBJ1-1
D gene: -
CDR3 protein: CSVVKGQSTEAFF
CDR3 DNA: TGCAGCGTTGTTAAGGGACAATCGACTGAAGCTTTCTTT

clone size: -
V gene: TRBV7-2
J gene: TRBJ2-3
D gene: TRBD2
CDR3 protein: CASSLATGGGTDTQYF
CDR3 DNA: TGTGCCAGCAGCTTAGCCACGGGAGGGGGGACAGATACGCAGTATTTT

clone size: few
V gene: TRBV6-5
J gene: TRBJ1-5
D gene: TRBD1
CDR3 protein: CASSTGTGHQPQHF
CDR3 DNA: TGTGCCAGCAGTACCGGGACAGGGCATCAGCCCCAGCATTTT

clone size: once
V gene: TRBV6-5
J gene: TRBJ1-2
D gene: -
CDR3 protein: CASSSQTGGYTF
CDR3 DNA: TGTGCCAGCAGTTCTCAGACCGGGGGCTACACCTTC

clone size: -
V gene: TRBV2
J gene: TRBJ1-5
D gene: TRBD1
CDR3 protein: CASSGTGGVQPQHF
CDR3 DNA: TGTGCCAGCAGTGGGACAGGGGGCGTTCAGCCCCAGCATTTT

clone size: -
V gene: TRBV5-1
J gene: TRBJ2-7
D gene: TRBD2
CDR3 protein: CASSFGTSGSRYEQYF
CDR3 DNA: TGCGCCAGCAGCTTCGGGACTAGCGGGAGTAGGTACGAGCAGTACTTC

clone size: -
V gene: TRBV18
J gene: TRBJ2-1
D gene: TRBD2
CDR3 protein: CASSQLAGNEQFF
CDR3 DNA: TGTGCCAGCTCGCAACTAGCGGGTAATGAGCAGTTCTTC

clone size: -
V gene: TRBV11-2
J gene: TRBJ2-7
D gene: -
CDR3 protein: CASSLGGGYRGPNYEQYF
CDR3 DNA: TGTGCCAGCAGCTTAGGGGGGGGCTACCGGGGACCAAACTACGAGCAGTACTTC

clone size: -
V gene: TRBV7-2
J gene: TRBJ2-1
D gene: -
CDR3 protein: CASSKGGRKSGEQFF
CDR3 DNA: TGTGCCAGCAGCAAGGGCGGTCGAAAAAGTGGTGAGCAGTTCTTC

clone size: -
V gene: TRBV6-1
J gene: TRBJ2-7
D gene: TRBD2
CDR3 protein: CASSEAQGGGFEQYF
CDR3 DNA: TGTGCCAGCAGTGAGGCGCAGGGCGGGGGGTTCGAGCAGTACTTC

clone size: -
V gene: TRBV30
J gene: TRBJ2-3
D gene: TRBD1
CDR3 protein: CAWSWWDRGYGSGDTDTQYF
CDR3 DNA: TGTGCCTGGAGTTGGTGGGACAGGGGATATGGTAGCGGGGACACAGATACGCAGTATTTT

clone size: -
V gene: TRBV5-4
J gene: TRBJ2-1
D gene: TRBD2
CDR3 protein: CASSSLAGVSSYNEQFF
CDR3 DNA: TGTGCCAGCAGCTCCCTAGCGGGGGTGAGCTCCTACAATGAGCAGTTCTTC

clone size: -
V gene: TRBV6-6
J gene: TRBJ2-7
D gene: -
CDR3 protein: CASSRDLTGAYEQYF
CDR3 DNA: TGTGCCAGCAGCCGGGACCTAACCGGGGCCTACGAGCAGTACTTC

clone size: -
V gene: TRBV25-1
J gene: TRBJ2-1
D gene: -
CDR3 protein: CASSDRGRRYNEQFF
CDR3 DNA: TGTGCCAGCAGTGACCGGGGGCGTCGGTACAATGAGCAGTTCTTC

clone size: -
V gene: TRBV23-1
J gene: TRBJ2-1
D gene: -
CDR3 protein: CASSQSEEQSSYNEQFF
CDR3 DNA: TGCGCCAGCAGTCAATCGGAGGAACAGAGCTCCTACAATGAGCAGTTCTTC

clone size: -
V gene: TRBV6-5
J gene: TRBJ2-7
D gene: -
CDR3 protein: CASSYSSGRVRDEQYF
CDR3 DNA: TGTGCCAGCAGTTACTCGAGCGGCAGGGTCCGGGACGAGCAGTACTTC

clone size: -
V gene: TRBV10-2
J gene: TRBJ1-3
D gene: -
CDR3 protein: CASSERGKSSGNTIYF
CDR3 DNA: TGCGCCAGCAGTGAGCGGGGGAAAAGCTCTGGAAACACCATATATTTT

clone size: -
V gene: TRBV28
J gene: TRBJ1-2
D gene: TRBD1
CDR3 protein: CASSLVQGVGGYTF
CDR3 DNA: TGTGCCAGCAGTTTAGTCCAGGGGGTGGGTGGCTACACCTTC

clone size: -
V gene: TRBV29-1
J gene: TRBJ2-3
D gene: -
CDR3 protein: CSVEVGRDIHTDTQYF
CDR3 DNA: TGCAGCGTTGAGGTCGGCCGGGACATCCATACAGATACGCAGTATTTT

clone size: -
V gene: TRBV18
J gene: TRBJ2-7
D gene: -
CDR3 protein: CASSESTGYEQYF
CDR3 DNA: TGTGCCAGCTCAGAATCTACAGGGTACGAGCAGTACTTC

clone size: -
V gene: TRBV19
J gene: TRBJ1-5
D gene: -
CDR3 protein: CASSPQDSNQPQHF
CDR3 DNA: TGTGCCAGTAGCCCCCAGGATAGCAATCAGCCCCAGCATTTT

clone size: -
V gene: TRBV18
J gene: TRBJ2-3
D gene: -
CDR3 protein: CASSPRSGVIPDTQYF
CDR3 DNA: TGTGCCAGCTCACCACGGAGTGGGGTCATTCCAGATACGCAGTATTTT

clone size: -
V gene: TRBV7-2
J gene: TRBJ2-5
D gene: -
CDR3 protein: CASSSFLGAGYETQYF
CDR3 DNA: TGTGCCAGCAGCTCTTTCCTAGGGGCAGGGTACGAGACCCAGTACTTC

clone size: -
V gene: TRBV5-4
J gene: TRBJ2-7
D gene: TRBD2
CDR3 protein: CASSFSGRPYEQYF
CDR3 DNA: TGTGCCAGCAGCTTTTCCGGGAGGCCGTACGAGCAGTACTTC

clone size: -
V gene: TRBV25-1
J gene: TRBJ1-1
D gene: -
CDR3 protein: CASSEYRDSRNTEAFF
CDR3 DNA: TGTGCCAGCAGTGAATACCGGGACTCCAGGAACACTGAAGCTTTCTTT

clone size: -
V gene: TRBV7-9
J gene: TRBJ1-5
D gene: -
CDR3 protein: CASSLDGNQPQHF
CDR3 DNA: TGTGCCAGCAGCCTGGACGGGAATCAGCCCCAGCATTTT

clone size: -
V gene: TRBV6-1
J gene: TRBJ1-2
D gene: TRBD1
CDR3 protein: CASTRTGTDYGYTF
CDR3 DNA: TGTGCCAGCACTAGAACCGGGACAGACTATGGCTACACCTTC

clone size: -
V gene: TRBV11-1
J gene: TRBJ1-1
D gene: -
CDR3 protein: CASSLVLGLNTEAFF
CDR3 DNA: TGTGCCAGCAGCTTAGTTCTGGGTTTGAACACTGAAGCTTTCTTT

clone size: -
V gene: TRBV2
J gene: TRBJ1-2
D gene: -
CDR3 protein: CASSADSNYGYTF
CDR3 DNA: TGTGCCAGCAGCGCCGACAGCAACTATGGCTACACCTTC

clone size: -
V gene: TRBV7-8
J gene: TRBJ1-4
D gene: -
CDR3 protein: CASRPRGATNEKLFF
CDR3 DNA: TGTGCCAGCAGACCGAGGGGAGCGACTAATGAAAAACTGTTTTTT

clone size: -
V gene: TRBV5-3
J gene: TRBJ2-7
D gene: TRBD2
CDR3 protein: CARSFRLAESYEQYF
CDR3 DNA: TGTGCCAGAAGCTTCAGGCTAGCGGAGTCCTACGAGCAGTACTTC

clone size: -
V gene: TRBV6-6
J gene: TRBJ2-3
D gene: TRBD1
CDR3 protein: CASSDRDRGTDTQYF
CDR3 DNA: TGTGCCAGCAGTGACCGGGACAGGGGCACAGATACGCAGTATTTT

clone size: -
V gene: TRBV7-2
J gene: TRBJ1-1
D gene: -
CDR3 protein: CASSLGSGRQYTEAFF
CDR3 DNA: TGTGCCAGCAGCTTAGGATCCGGGAGGCAGTACACTGAAGCTTTCTTT

clone size: -
V gene: TRBV7-8
J gene: TRBJ2-6
D gene: -
CDR3 protein: CASSPWKPHQTGANVLTF
CDR3 DNA: TGTGCCAGCAGCCCGTGGAAACCCCATCAGACAGGGGCCAACGTCCTGACTTTC

clone size: few
V gene: TRBV28
J gene: TRBJ1-3
D gene: -
CDR3 protein: CASSLSQGAGNTIYF
CDR3 DNA: TGTGCCAGCAGTTTATCACAGGGTGCCGGAAACACCATATATTTT

clone size: -
V gene: TRBV4-1
J gene: TRBJ2-7
D gene: TRBD2
CDR3 protein: CASSGTRSNEQYF
CDR3 DNA: TGCGCCAGCAGCGGGACTAGGAGCAACGAGCAGTACTTC

clone size: -
V gene: TRBV9
J gene: TRBJ1-2
D gene: -
CDR3 protein: CASSVEVGGYTF
CDR3 DNA: TGTGCCAGCAGCGTAGAAGTAGGCGGCTACACCTTC

clone size: -
V gene: TRBV2
J gene: TRBJ2-2
D gene: TRBD2
CDR3 protein: CASTGTRNTGELFF
CDR3 DNA: TGTGCCAGCACGGGGACTAGAAACACCGGGGAGCTGTTTTTT

clone size: -
V gene: TRBV6-5
J gene: TRBJ2-7
D gene: TRBD1
CDR3 protein: CASSSPGQGTYEQYF
CDR3 DNA: TGTGCCAGCAGTTCACCGGGACAGGGTACTTACGAGCAGTACTTC

clone size: few
V gene: TRBV6-1
J gene: TRBJ2-7
D gene: -
CDR3 protein: CASSTGGGSNEQYF
CDR3 DNA: TGTGCCAGCAGTACCGGAGGTGGGAGTAACGAGCAGTACTTC

clone size: -
V gene: TRBV28
J gene: TRBJ2-7
D gene: TRBD1
CDR3 protein: CATIIQGDSYEQYF
CDR3 DNA: TGTGCCACCATTATTCAGGGGGACTCCTACGAGCAGTACTTC

clone size: -
V gene: TRBV6-1
J gene: TRBJ1-4
D gene: TRBD1
CDR3 protein: CASSSTGGRIEKLFF
CDR3 DNA: TGTGCCAGCAGCTCTACAGGGGGCCGGATTGAAAAACTGTTTTTT

clone size: -
V gene: TRBV10-1
J gene: TRBJ2-5
D gene: TRBD2
CDR3 protein: CASSESLAGDQETQYF
CDR3 DNA: TGCGCCAGCAGTGAGTCGCTAGCGGGAGACCAAGAGACCCAGTACTTC

clone size: -
V gene: TRBV5-1
J gene: TRBJ1-2
D gene: -
CDR3 protein: CASSRDGGNYGYTF
CDR3 DNA: TGCGCCAGCAGCCGGGATGGCGGAAACTATGGCTACACCTTC

clone size: -
V gene: TRBV5-5
J gene: TRBJ2-1
D gene: TRBD2
CDR3 protein: CASSGLAGSYNEQFF
CDR3 DNA: TGTGCCAGCAGCGGACTAGCGGGGTCTTACAATGAGCAGTTCTTC

clone size: few
V gene: TRBV5-1
J gene: TRBJ2-7
D gene: -
CDR3 protein: CASSLEGYEQYF
CDR3 DNA: TGCGCCAGCAGCTTGGAGGGCTACGAGCAGTACTTC

clone size: -
V gene: TRBV27
J gene: TRBJ1-5
D gene: -
CDR3 protein: CASSLVWPLNQPQHF
CDR3 DNA: TGTGCCAGCAGTTTGGTTTGGCCCCTCAATCAGCCCCAGCATTTT

clone size: -
V gene: TRBV19
J gene: TRBJ2-7
D gene: TRBD1
CDR3 protein: CASSLGTGGDEQYF
CDR3 DNA: TGTGCCAGTAGTCTCGGGACAGGGGGCGACGAGCAGTACTTC

clone size: -
V gene: TRBV18
J gene: TRBJ1-1
D gene: -
CDR3 protein: CASSPSEPPLMNTEAFF
CDR3 DNA: TGTGCCAGCTCACCCTCGGAGCCCCCCTTAATGAACACTGAAGCTTTCTTT

clone size: -
V gene: TRBV28
J gene: TRBJ1-5
D gene: TRBD1
CDR3 protein: CASSSNRGGQPQHF
CDR3 DNA: TGTGCCAGCAGTTCAAACAGGGGCGGCCAGCCCCAGCATTTT

clone size: -
V gene: TRBV12-5
J gene: TRBJ2-2
D gene: TRBD2
CDR3 protein: CASGPGLAGAGELFF
CDR3 DNA: TGTGCTAGTGGCCCAGGACTAGCCGGGGCCGGGGAGCTGTTTTTT

clone size: -
V gene: TRBV30
J gene: TRBJ1-1
D gene: -
CDR3 protein: CAWAGRVTEAFF
CDR3 DNA: TGTGCCTGGGCAGGGAGGGTCACTGAAGCTTTCTTT

clone size: -
V gene: TRBV30
J gene: TRBJ1-2
D gene: TRBD1
CDR3 protein: CAWREQGAYGYTF
CDR3 DNA: TGTGCCTGGAGAGAACAGGGGGCATATGGCTACACCTTC

clone size: -
V gene: TRBV4-3
J gene: TRBJ2-7
D gene: -
CDR3 protein: CASSQEWAQRAYEQYF
CDR3 DNA: TGCGCCAGCAGCCAAGAATGGGCGCAGCGAGCTTACGAGCAGTACTTC

clone size: -
V gene: TRBV28
J gene: TRBJ2-7
D gene: -
CDR3 protein: CASSLNAPPHEQYF
CDR3 DNA: TGTGCCAGCAGTCTAAATGCCCCCCCCCACGAGCAGTACTTC

clone size: few
V gene: TRBV7-9
J gene: TRBJ1-3
D gene: -
CDR3 protein: CASSLAGSGNTIYF
CDR3 DNA: TGTGCCAGCAGCTTAGCCGGCTCTGGAAACACCATATATTTT

clone size: -
V gene: TRBV2
J gene: TRBJ2-7
D gene: -
CDR3 protein: CASSLTARVNSYEQYF
CDR3 DNA: TGTGCCAGCAGTCTCACCGCCAGGGTTAACAGCTACGAGCAGTACTTC

clone size: few
V gene: TRBV2
J gene: TRBJ1-2
D gene: -
CDR3 protein: CAAGVGYGYTF
CDR3 DNA: TGTGCCGCGGGCGTTGGCTATGGCTACACCTTC